One sample yielded the 10 T cell receptor beta chains listed below, sequenced in a study of blood T cells in healthy people across ages. Primers used in a second PCR of roughly 7 to 12 cycles were a sample-barcoded 5' primer and a J-beta primer mix. TCRdb called the 5' RACE reads again in MiXCR, with one record for every CDR3 protein. The sample includes around 1,900,000 distinct CDR3 sequences, roughly 43% seen only once; the top ten take roughly 23%. Sequencing was performed on blood. These receptors all stem from a human donor in good health.

The V and J genes are TRBV6-1 and TRBJ2-7; 7 positions agree with TRBD1. From germline, CDR1 is MNHNS and CDR2 SASEGT. The CDR3 runs to 15 residues. V lost 2 bases and J lost 3; bases outside the gene matches: 7. The chain's CDR3 is CASSEIDRDVYEQYF. CDR3 in DNA: TGTGCCAGCAGTGAAATTGACAGGGACGTCTACGAGCAGTACTTC.

In its sample, this clonotype was seen once. The genes are TRBV4-2 and TRBJ2-4; D is tentatively TRBD1 or TRBD2 (6 bases each). The V gene's germline CDR1 is LGHNA and CDR2 YNFKEQ. This CDR3 has 17 amino acids. Trimming removed 4 bases from V and 0 bases from J, with 16 bases in between. CDR3 amino acids: CASSLNDRREAKNIQYF. The DNA for the CDR3 is TGTGCCAGCAGCCTCAACGACAGGCGGGAAGCCAAAAACATTCAGTACTTC.

This clonotype was counted a few times. This chain joins TRBV7-2 and TRBJ2-3; D remains unclear. This CDR3 is built from 11 residues. V dropped 7 bases and J dropped 6 bases, with 8 bases sitting between them. The germline V gene has CDR1 SGHTA and CDR2 FQGNSA. CDR3 sequence reads: CASTRRDTQYF. In DNA, the CDR3 is TGTGCCAGCACCCGCAGGGATACGCAGTATTTT.

This chain connects TRBV12-3 or TRBV12-4 to TRBJ1-5; 7 bases align to TRBD1. This CDR3 comprises 15 residues. With V trimmed by 5 bases and J by 2 bases, 6 bases remained unmatched. CDR3 coding DNA: TGTGCCAGCAGTCGTCGAGGGGGCGGCAATCAGCCCCAGCATTTT. This sequence encodes CASSRRGGGNQPQHF.

The chain employs TRBV19 and TRBJ1-2, with D uncertain. CDR1 and CDR2 from the germline V gene are LNHDA and SQIVND (reference sequence). V was cut by 4 bases and J by 0 bases, with 15 bases left in between. The CDR3 has 16 residues. The DNA for the CDR3 is TGTGCCAGTAGTAGTTGGGAACCGGGAGCTAACTATGGCTACACCTTC. Amino acid sequence: CASSSWEPGANYGYTF.

This clonotype was observed a few times. This rearrangement joins TRBV7-2 to TRBJ1-1, with D possibly matching TRBD1 (5 bases). CDR3 size: 16 residues. Trimming took off 5 bases at V and 3 bases at J, with 19 bases between the two ends. Germline assignment: CDR1 SGHTA and CDR2 FQGNSA. The CDR3 DNA is TGTGCCAGCAGCAAGCTAGGGGAGGCCTGGTACACTGAAGCTTTCTTT. This sequence encodes CASSKLGEAWYTEAFF. The full variable domain, its missing parts supplied by reference TRBV7-2 and TRBJ1-1, is GAGVSQSPSNKVTEKGKDVELRCDPISGHTALYWYRQSLGQGLEFLIYFQGNSAPDKSGLPSDRFSAERTGGSVSTLTIQRTQQEDSAVYLCASSKLGEAWYTEAFFGQGTRLTVV.

This clonotype was counted a few times. The rearrangement links TRBV5-1 to TRBJ2-7, with D possibly called TRBD1 or TRBD2 (6 bases each). Per germline, CDR1 SGHRS and CDR2 YFSETQ. Deletions cut 8 bases from V and 3 bases from J, with 24 bases between. CDR3 size: 16 residues. The DNA of the CDR3 is TGCGCCAGAGGGGGGTCTCCCGGTCCAGCAATCTACGAGCAGTACTTC. Translated, it gives CARGGSPGPAIYEQYF.

This clonotype was picked up a small number of times. This chain links TRBV7-9 with TRBJ1-2; D ambiguous. The CDR3 runs 15 residues. The V and J ends lost 5 bases and 1 base respectively, with 14 bases between them. Germline CDR1 is SEHNR and CDR2 is FQNEAQ (reference sequence). CDR3 nucleotide sequence: TGTGCCAGCAGCCGCCTACGAGGTATTAACTATGGCTACACCTTC. Its protein product is CASSRLRGINYGYTF.

This chain links TRBV20-1 with TRBJ2-7; possibly TRBD2 for D (6 bases). This CDR3 comprises 15 residues. The V gene's germline CDR1 is DFQATT and CDR2 SNEGSKA (reference sequence). V was shortened by 0 bases and J by 2 bases, with 14 bases between the two germline ends. The CDR3 sequence: CSARDLSGRPYEQYF. Written as DNA, the CDR3 is TGCAGTGCTAGAGATCTTAGCGGTCGTCCCTACGAGCAGTACTTC.

The chain has TRBV11-2 and TRBJ2-6; unclear D gene. Germline loops: CDR1 SGHAT, CDR2 FQNNGV. Trimming took 3 bases from V and 0 from J, leaving 12 bases between them. This CDR3 has 17 amino acids. The CDR3 bases are TGTGCCAGCAGCTTCCGGGCCCAAAGCTCTGGGGCCAACGTCCTGACTTTC. This sequence encodes CASSFRAQSSGANVLTF. Based on the CDR3 plus reference TRBV11-2 and TRBJ2-6, the full variable domain is EAGVAQSPRYKIIEKRQSVAFWCNPISGHATLYWYQQILGQGPKLLIQFQNNGVVDDSQLPKDRFSAERLKGVDSTLKIQPAKLEDSAVYLCASSFRAQSSGANVLTFGAGSRLTVL.